A selection of T cell receptor beta chains follows, all from one sample in a study of T cells in Graves' hyperthyroidism and ophthalmopathy. TCRdb used MiXCR to reprocess the multiplex PCR reads, holding one entry per CDR3 protein. The sample shows approximately 400,000 distinct CDR3 sequences, approximately 13% of them seen only once. Sequencing input: blood. These receptors originate from a woman in her sixties with Graves' hyperthyroidism. The CDR3 runs from the conserved cysteine through the conserved F or W.

cdr3_length | j_call | v_call | cdr3_aa
12 | TRBJ1-2 | TRBV6-5 | CASSYEGVGYTF
16 | TRBJ2-3 | TRBV5-1 | CASGTARGGAGDTQYF
14 | TRBJ2-1 | TRBV12-3/TRBV12-4 | CASSFSETHNEQFF
13 | TRBJ1-1 | TRBV6-5 | CASSYSSSTEAFF
15 | TRBJ1-1 | TRBV10-1 | CASSEHGTANTEAFF
14 | TRBJ2-7 | TRBV6-1 | CASSTRTGDFEQYF
16 | TRBJ2-2 | TRBV11-2 | CASSLEGSRVTGELFF
16 | TRBJ1-5 | TRBV19 | CASSISAGGSNQPQHF
14 | TRBJ2-7 | TRBV7-2 | CASSLAAAVYEQYF
13 | TRBJ1-1 | TRBV10-2 | CASLSPQNTEAFF
13 | TRBJ1-2 | TRBV29-1 | CSIVGHPNYGYTF
17 | TRBJ1-3 | TRBV3-1 | CASSQGPGMLAGNTIYF
15 | TRBJ2-7 | TRBV18 | CASSGGQAISYEQYF
14 | TRBJ2-7 | TRBV6-9 | CASSSPAGKNEQYF
15 | TRBJ1-1 | TRBV12-3/TRBV12-4 | CASRPNRVMNTEAFF
16 | TRBJ1-1 | TRBV7-3 | CASSLMDRTLNTEAFF
14 | TRBJ2-1 | TRBV7-8 | CASSFPPRTDEQFF
19 | TRBJ2-5 | TRBV4-1 | CASSQEFYRTSGTQETQYF
15 | TRBJ2-1 | TRBV11-3 | CASSFDRGPYNEQFF
18 | TRBJ2-1 | TRBV11-2 | CASSPRTSGNPPYNEQFF
13 | TRBJ2-7 | TRBV20-1 | CSAPGDREYEQYF
11 | TRBJ2-1 | TRBV3-1 | CASSEGGRQFF
13 | TRBJ1-2 | TRBV7-8 | CASSWGQAQGYTF
13 | TRBJ2-3 | TRBV28 | CASRDSGTDTQYF
15 | TRBJ2-2 | TRBV3-1 | CASSHRVQYTGELFF
14 | TRBJ2-5 | TRBV11-3 | CASSARGFDETQYF
13 | TRBJ2-5 | TRBV20-1 | CSASGRSGETQYF
14 | TRBJ1-2 | TRBV5-6 | CASIVINRGKGYTF
16 | TRBJ2-1 | TRBV28 | CASSRGLAGGKNEQFF
14 | TRBJ2-3 | TRBV7-7 | CASSQTSVADTQYF
14 | TRBJ1-1 | TRBV7-3 | CASSLTGMLAEAFF